One sample yielded the 21 T cell receptor beta chains listed below, sequenced in a study of tumor and adjacent non-tumor tissue in lung cancer (dated by TCRdb to the late 2010s). The library relied on multiplex PCR. The instrument given in TCRdb is Illumina HiSeq 2500. TCRbeta libraries were constructed through three rounds of nested PCR with primers (Table S4) according to protocols modified from ARM-PCR. In-frame beta chains were kept once TCRdb had trimmed the public reads at Q25 with fastp and called clones with MiXCR. Identical CDR3 proteins give one entry, which carries the most common genes and DNA. The sample includes some 80,000 distinct CDR3 sequences, with roughly 80% observed a single time. Clones ranked in the top ten supply approximately 55% of the sample. RNA was isolated from bulk, unsorted tissue, and RNA quality was assessed with a NanoDrop ND-1000 and an Agilent 2100. The normal lung samples consisted of distant non-tumor tissue collected more than 3 cm from the tumor edge.

Sequencing used distant non-tumor lung tissue. The receptors stem from a man aged 55 to 70 with non-small cell lung cancer.

About this clonotype: A read error is likely, as this CDR3 ends without the conserved phenylalanine or tryptophan. This chain links TRBV6-5 with TRBJ2-5, with TRBD2 matching 7 bases. The length of the CDR3 is 14 residues. Germline CDR1 MNHEY, CDR2 SVGAGI. CDR3 residues: CTSSDTGTAGAQYL. For the CDR3, the DNA is TGTACTAGCAGTGATACGGGCACCGCGGGGGCCCAGTACTTA.

The count of this clonotype is one. Germline is not matched at one junction end, which may reflect a read error. The chain couples TRBV11-3 to TRBJ2-2; D is ambiguous. CDR3 length equals 13 residues. The germline V gene encodes CDR1 SGHNT and CDR2 YENEEA. This CDR3 is CVSSSDFRRELFF. As DNA, the CDR3 is TGTGTCAGCAGCTCCGACTTTCGCAGGGAGCTGTTTTTT.

Remarks on this clonotype: One junction end does not reproduce the germline sequence, and a read error may be involved. This chain joins TRBV6-1 and TRBJ2-4; D is possibly TRBD1 (7 bases). Germline CDR1 and CDR2: MNHNS and SASEGT. The CDR3 sequence is 15 residues long. CDR3 DNA: TGTGCCAGCAGAGAAGGAGGGGACAGTCGGTACATTCGGTACTTC. Protein product: CASREGGDSRYIRYF.

Note on this clonotype: In this CDR3 the conserved last residue, phenylalanine or tryptophan, is missing, so a read error is likely. CDR3 sequence reads: CANSQDAPGSSGTEAFL. CDR3 DNA: TGCGCCAACAGCCAAGACGCTCCGGGCAGTTCGGGCACTGAAGCTTTCTTA. The chain uses TRBV4-3 and TRBJ1-1; D unclear. This CDR3 comprises 17 residues. Germline lookup yields CDR1 LGHNA and CDR2 YSLEER.

This clonotype was counted ten times or more. The chain employs TRBV12-3 or TRBV12-4 and TRBJ2-3; D unresolved. CDR3 size: 14 residues. V was pared by 1 base and J by 2 bases, with 7 bases between. The CDR3 sequence is CASSLDRPTDTQYF. The CDR3 nucleotides read TGTGCCAGCAGTTTAGATCGGCCCACAGATACGCAGTATTTT.

Notes on this clonotype: At one end the junction does not follow the germline gene, possibly because of a read error. V usage is TRBV4-1 and J usage is TRBJ1-2; 7 bases map to TRBD1. This CDR3 is 16 amino acids long. The germline gives CDR1 MGHRA, CDR2 YSYEKL. The CDR3 loop reads CAISPGETGDYYDYTF. The CDR3 coding sequence is TGCGCCATCAGCCCCGGTGAAACAGGGGACTACTATGACTACACCTTC.

Of note for this clonotype: The junction departs from the called germline gene at one end, perhaps through a read error. The chain recombines TRBV6-2 or TRBV6-3 with TRBJ2-7, with 10 bases matching TRBD2. CDR1 is MNHEY and CDR2 is SVGEGT in the germline V gene. The CDR3 is 15 residues long. Here the CDR3 reads CANSPRTSGSYEQYF. The CDR3 DNA reads as TGTGCCAACAGTCCCAGGACTAGCGGAAGCTACGAGCAGTACTTC.

On this clonotype: A read error is likely, as this CDR3 ends without the conserved phenylalanine or tryptophan. The limits of the CDR3 on the DNA are not certain, so only TCRdb's listed CDR3 is given. This chain uses TRBV6-2 or TRBV6-3 with TRBJ1-5; the D segment call TRBD1 is taken from the table without a DNA check. The germline V gene encodes CDR1 MNHEY and CDR2 SVGEGT. Both ends counted, the CDR3 spans 16 residues. Here the CDR3 reads CASRRQGQSENQPQDY.

As concerns this clonotype: Compared with germline, one end of the junction differs, possibly owing to a read error. This chain links TRBV7-7 with TRBJ2-3, with no clear D. The CDR3 consists of 13 residues. Germline CDR1 and CDR2: SSHAT and FNYEAQ (reference sequence). The CDR3 here is CASSLIFRDTQYF. The CDR3 region has the DNA TGTGCTAGCAGCTTAATCTTTAGAGATACGCAGTATTTT.

This clonotype was recorded many times. The rearrangement uses TRBV20-1 and TRBJ1-1, with D unclear. V dropped 1 base and J dropped 3 bases, with 9 bases sitting between them. CDR1 is DFQATT and CDR2 is SNEGSKA in the germline V gene (reference sequence). The CDR3 has 13 residues. The CDR3 here is CSARGVWDTEAFF. CDR3 DNA: TGCAGTGCTAGAGGGGTGTGGGACACTGAAGCTTTCTTT.

This chain connects TRBV19 to TRBJ2-7; 7 nucleotides align to TRBD1. The germline V gene has CDR1 LNHDA and CDR2 SQIVND (reference sequence). The CDR3 extends over 14 amino acids. V lost 10 bases and J lost 2; bases outside the gene matches: 11. The CDR3 sequence: CATRGQAQTYEQYF. DNA of the CDR3: TGTGCCACCAGAGGACAGGCCCAAACCTACGAGCAGTACTTC.

Points on this clonotype: The final CDR3 position lacks the conserved phenylalanine or tryptophan, pointing to a likely read error. This chain joins TRBV5-4 and TRBJ1-5, with D possibly TRBD1 on 5 matching bases. The V and J ends lost 2 bases and 4 bases respectively, with 13 bases between them. The CDR3 consists of 15 residues. Germline lookup yields CDR1 SGHNT and CDR2 YYREEE (reference sequence). DNA of the CDR3: TGTGCCAGCAGCTTTTTTGGGGGAAGTAATCAGCCCCAGCATTTA. It specifies CASSFFGGSNQPQHL.

This clonotype was seen once. The junction departs from germline at one end; a sequencing error may be responsible. The rearrangement joins TRBV6-1 to TRBJ1-2, with D maybe TRBD1 (5 bases). The CDR3 is made up of 15 amino acids. Germline values: CDR1 MNHNS, CDR2 SASEGT. The CDR3 spells CASSEWGGISHGYTF. CDR3 sequence (DNA): TGTGCCAGCAGTGAATGGGGGGGGATCTCTCATGGCTATACCTTC.

Comments on this clonotype: The junction differs from germline at one of its ends, possibly a read error. The chain combines TRBV20-1 with TRBJ2-5, with D unresolved. CDR1 and CDR2 (germline): DFQATT, SNEGSKA (reference sequence). The CDR3 loop spans 15 amino acids. CDR3 sequence reads: CSARVSAHSYETHYF. CDR3 in DNA: TGCAGTGCTAGAGTGTCGGCCCATTCGTATGAGACCCATTACTTC.

A word on this clonotype: It may be a read error: a sequence one base away is much more abundant. This chain uses TRBV12-3 or TRBV12-4 with TRBJ2-1; D tentatively fits TRBD1 or TRBD2 (7 bases each). This CDR3 spans 16 amino acids. The CDR3 nucleotides are TGTGCCAGCAGCCCTAGGGAGGGGGCAGGGGCGAATGAGCGGTTCTTC. This encodes CASSPREGAGANERFF.

A remark on this clonotype: This likely comes from a read error, as the CDR3 has no conserved phenylalanine or tryptophan at its end. The rearrangement uses TRBV5-1 and TRBJ1-4, with a weak D call TRBD1 (6 bases). Trimming left V 0 bases short and J 11 bases short, with 23 bases between. The CDR3 sequence is 17 residues long. The germline CDR1 and CDR2 sequences are SGHRS and YFSETQ. The CDR3 DNA is TGCGCCAGCAGCTTGGATTCCGGGACAAGGGGAGGTGAGAAACTGTTTCTT. Translated, it gives CASSLDSGTRGGEKLFL.

This clonotype showed up just a few times. It may be a read error: a sequence one base away is much more abundant. This chain links TRBV6-1 with TRBJ2-7; D unclear. The CDR3 sequence is 12 residues long. CDR1 MNHNS and CDR2 SASEGT come from the germline V gene. As DNA, the CDR3 is TGTGCCAGCAGTGCGGAATTATACGAGCATTACTTC. Its translation is CASSAELYEHYF.

The chain carries TRBV11-2 and TRBJ2-2; 7 bases map to TRBD2. There are 15 residues in the CDR3. CDR1 and CDR2 (germline): SGHAT, FQNNGV. V trimming: 10 bases; J trimming: 5 bases; junction bases outside the gene matches: 13. The CDR3: CANSFSGAVTGELFF. The CDR3 DNA follows: TGTGCCAACAGTTTCAGCGGGGCCGTGACCGGGGAGCTGTTTTTT. Complete variable domain (other parts from reference TRBV11-2 and TRBJ2-2): EAGVAQSPRYKIIEKRQSVAFWCNPISGHATLYWYQQILGQGPKLLIQFQNNGVVDDSQLPKDRFSAERLKGVDSTLKIQPAKLEDSAVYLCANSFSGAVTGELFFGEGSRLTVL.

This clonotype was seen a handful of times. Without the conserved terminal phenylalanine or tryptophan, this CDR3 likely stems from a read error. The chain is built from TRBV6-5 and TRBJ2-3, with no clear D. Germline V gene data show CDR1 as MNHEY and CDR2 as SVGAGI. CDR3 length equals 12 residues. CDR3 residues: CAGSAGTDTQYL. In DNA, the CDR3 is TGTGCCGGCAGCGCAGGAACAGATACGCAGTATTTG.

About this clonotype itself: Its ends do not fully match the called genes, so a read error is possible. DNA for the CDR3: TGCAAAGTTGAGCGACCGCATTACACTGAAGCTTCCTTT. Amino acid sequence: CKVERPHYTEASF. The chain carries TRBV29-1 and TRBJ1-1, with D unclear. This CDR3 region has 13 residues. Per the germline V gene, CDR1 is SQVTM and CDR2 is ANQGSEA.

As concerns this clonotype: The junction departs from germline at one end; a sequencing error may be responsible. This chain uses TRBV20-1 with TRBJ2-1; 8 bases agree with TRBD2. Germline V CDR1 and CDR2: DFQATT, SNEGSKA (reference sequence). The CDR3 covers 17 residues. The CDR3 DNA sequence: TGCAGTGCTAGAACTGAAAGGACTAGCTTAACTTTCGATGAGGAGTTCTTC. Protein product: CSARTERTSLTFDEEFF.